This entry describes one T cell receptor (beta chain). Assay: immunoSEQ multiplex PCR; the TCRdb copy retains only in-frame clones and omits some. The sample lists roughly 250,000 clones, 84% seen once, with more than 1.5% in the top ten. These data belong to a study of blood T cell repertoires in COVID-19. Germline trimming cut 4 bases from V and 5 bases from J; bases unmatched to any gene: 8. The CDR3 spans 14 residues. Per the germline V gene, CDR1 is SGHKS and CDR2 is YYEKEE (reference sequence). V gene TRBV5-5 combines with J gene TRBJ2-7, with 8 nucleotides matching TRBD1. The clonotype was recovered from a woman between 40 and 50 years old who had recovered from COVID-19. Sequenced sample: peripheral blood. The DNA of the CDR3 is TGTGCCAGCAGCCCACAGACAGGGGTAGACGAGCAGTACTTC. This translates into CASSPQTGVDEQYF.